A single TCR beta chain is shown here with its context. The V end was cut by 0 bases, the J end by 4 bases, with 13 bases between. Germline loops: CDR1 SGHNT, CDR2 YYREEE (reference sequence). This CDR3 spans 15 amino acids. In the source study's methods: Amplified reference gene primers provided the basis for estimating nucleated cell counts. The data were produced by immunoSEQ multiplex PCR, yet TCRdb's version contains in-frame clones alone and is incomplete. The DNA was the basis for D and trimming; V, J and clone size are from that table. The sample holds around 200,000 clones, under 85% seen once. The record originates from a study of blood T cell repertoires in COVID-19. Study-wide background: COVID-19 samples collected from the United States, Italy and Spain covered acute and convalescent phases. The cDNA or gDNA used as material had been derived from T cells, B-cell-depleted T cells, or PBMCs.

The sample comprised peripheral blood. The TCR was taken from a woman aged 80 or over with acute or convalescent COVID-19. This rearrangement joins TRBV5-4 to TRBJ2-5, with TRBD1 as a possible D gene (6 bases). CDR3 residues: CASSLGQGPGETQYF. The CDR3 DNA follows: TGTGCCAGCAGCTTGGGGCAGGGGCCCGGAGAGACCCAGTACTTC. The variable domain in full, with the rest retrieved from reference TRBV5-4 and TRBJ2-5, is ETGVTQSPTHLIKTRGQQVTLRCSSQSGHNTVSWYQQALGQGPQFIFQYYREEENGRGNFPPRFSGLQFPNYSSELNVNALELDDSALYLCASSLGQGPGETQYFGPGTRLLVL.